A single sample is the source of the 32 T cell receptor beta chains below, sequenced in a study of T cell repertoires in cytomegalovirus infection. Which antigens these TCRs recognize remains unknown. TCRdb re-called the reads with MiXCR, one entry per CDR3 protein. This sample has 370,000 or so distinct CDR3 sequences; just under 35% occur once, and the top ten carry about 14%. The sequenced sample was cultured PBMCs, obtained from culture after CMV antigen stimulation. Receptors originate from a human donor in good health (CMV status not recorded). Some clones in this sample may be carry-over from other donors' samples.

V is TRBV7-6 and J is TRBJ2-7; 7 nucleotides line up with TRBD1. The CDR3 consists of 13 residues. In germline, CDR1 is SGHVS, CDR2 FNYEAQ. J lost 2 bases, V lost 5 bases, and 3 bases had no gene match. The CDR3 DNA sequence: TGTGCCAGCAGCCCGGACAGGACCTACGAGCAGTACTTC. Translated: CASSPDRTYEQYF.

This clonotype was counted a few times. This sequence joins TRBV4-3 and TRBJ2-1; 14 bases align to TRBD2. V lost 5 bases to trimming and J lost 7 bases; unmatched junction nucleotides: 4. The CDR3 extends over 15 amino acids. CDR1 is LGHNA, CDR2 YSLEER, per germline. The CDR3: CASSVGTSGSNEQFF. CDR3 in DNA: TGCGCCAGCAGCGTAGGGACTAGCGGGAGTAATGAGCAGTTCTTC.

There are a few counts of this clonotype. The gene calls are TRBV7-2 and TRBJ2-5; 8 nucleotides agree with TRBD2. The germline V gene has CDR1 SGHTA and CDR2 FQGNSA. The V gene end was trimmed by 5 bases and the J gene end by 1 base; junction bases not matched to a gene: 6. There are 15 residues in the CDR3. CDR3 in amino acids: CASSTSGGVQETQYF. CDR3 in DNA: TGTGCCAGCAGCACTAGCGGAGGCGTCCAAGAGACCCAGTACTTC.

This clonotype was recorded a few times. The chain recombines TRBV6-2 or TRBV6-3 with TRBJ1-1; D unclear. Trimming took 2 bases from V and 7 from J, leaving 8 bases between them. Per germline, CDR1 MNHEY and CDR2 SVGEGT. This CDR3 is 12 amino acids long. The CDR3 DNA is TGTGCCAGCAGTTACGGAATCCATGAAGCTTTCTTT. Amino acid sequence: CASSYGIHEAFF.

A few counts support this clonotype. This chain links TRBV19 with TRBJ2-3; a possible D gene is TRBD1 (5 bases). Germline CDR1 LNHDA, CDR2 SQIVND (reference sequence). V was trimmed by 5 bases and J by 4 bases, leaving 22 bases between them. This CDR3 has 17 amino acids. As DNA, the CDR3 is TGTGCCAGTAGTCCGACAGCAGGGCGGATACGGGCAGATACGCAGTATTTT. Its protein product is CASSPTAGRIRADTQYF.

The gene calls are TRBV4-1 and TRBJ1-4, with D possibly TRBD1 on 6 matching bases. Trimming left V 2 bases short and J 2 bases short, with 12 bases between. Germline V gene sequence: CDR1 MGHRA, CDR2 YSYEKL. This CDR3 contains 16 residues. The CDR3 bases are TGCGCCAGCAGCCAACCCTACAGGGCTACTAATGAAAAACTGTTTTTT. Protein product: CASSQPYRATNEKLFF.

The CDR3 DNA is TGTGCCATCAGTGACAGGGAGAATACGCAGTATTTT. This sequence encodes CAISDRENTQYF. This chain uses TRBV10-3 with TRBJ2-3; D may correspond to TRBD1 or TRBD2 (5 bases each). Looked up from germline, CDR1 is ENHRY and CDR2 is SYGVKD. The CDR3 spans 12 residues. Trimming shortened V by 3 bases and J by 7 bases, and 8 bases separated the two germline ends.

This clonotype was counted a few times. This rearrangement joins TRBV28 to TRBJ2-7, with a tentative D call TRBD1 (6 bases). In germline, CDR1 is MDHEN, CDR2 SYDVKM. The V gene lost 6 bases and the J gene lost 2 bases, with 11 bases spanning the gap. The CDR3 spans 13 residues. This CDR3 reads CASSRDNPYEQYV. The CDR3, as DNA: TGTGCCAGCAGCCGGGACAATCCCTACGAGCAGTACGTC.

The gene calls are TRBV6-6 and TRBJ1-2; TRBD1 might be the D (5 bases). Germline loops: CDR1 MNHNY, CDR2 SVGAGI (reference sequence). V dropped 8 bases and J dropped 4 bases, with 11 bases sitting between them. The CDR3 runs to 12 residues. CDR3: CASLQGTYGYTF. The DNA for the CDR3 is TGTGCCAGCCTCCAGGGTACCTATGGCTACACCTTC.

This clonotype was observed many times. This chain uses TRBV7-2 with TRBJ1-1; the D gene is possibly TRBD1 (5 bases). The CDR3 spans 12 residues. Trimming removed 1 base from V and 10 bases from J, with 10 bases in between. The germline CDR1 and CDR2 sequences are SGHTA and FQGNSA. CDR3: CASSLVSGPAFF. The CDR3 nucleotides are TGTGCCAGCAGCTTAGTCTCAGGGCCAGCTTTCTTT.

The V call is TRBV7-3, the J call TRBJ1-3, with D possibly being TRBD1 (5 bases). V lost 0 bases and J 0 bases, leaving 6 bases between the germline ends. Germline V gives CDR1 SGHTA, CDR2 FQGTGA. The CDR3 consists of 15 residues. CDR3 sequence (DNA): TGTGCCAGCAGCTTAACGGGGGACTCTGGAAACACCATATATTTT. Translation: CASSLTGDSGNTIYF.

This clonotype was found a few times. The CDR3: CAISDRGHPYEQYF. CDR3 coding DNA: TGTGCCATCAGTGACAGGGGGCATCCCTACGAGCAGTACTTC. V gene TRBV10-3 combines with J gene TRBJ2-7; 8 nucleotides agree with TRBD1. CDR1 is ENHRY and CDR2 is SYGVKD in the germline V gene. The CDR3 spans 14 residues. J was trimmed by 2 bases and V by 3 bases; bases with no gene match: 3.

This sequence joins TRBV5-6 and TRBJ1-1; 7 bases are shared with TRBD1. CDR3 size: 15 residues. Unmatched junction bases numbered 7, after V lost 4 bases and J lost 1 base. The germline V gene encodes CDR1 SGHDT and CDR2 YYEEEE. Here the CDR3 reads CASSPGGQRNTEAFF. The DNA for the CDR3 is TGTGCCAGCAGCCCTGGGGGACAGCGGAACACTGAAGCTTTCTTT.

V gene TRBV9 combines with J gene TRBJ1-3; D is uncertain. This CDR3 region has 15 residues. V was trimmed by 2 bases and J by 9 bases, leaving 18 bases between them. Germline V gene sequence: CDR1 SGDLS, CDR2 YYNGEE. The CDR3 protein is CASSVVPHTASTIYF. The CDR3 nucleotides are TGTGCCAGCAGCGTCGTACCACACACCGCCTCCACCATATATTTT. The entire variable domain, with the rest obtained from reference TRBV9 and TRBJ1-3, is as follows: DSGVTQTPKHLITATGQRVTLRCSPRSGDLSVYWYQQSLDQGLQFLIQYYNGEERAKGNILERFSAQQFPDLHSELNLSSLELGDSALYFCASSVVPHTASTIYFGEGSWLTVV.

This clonotype was counted at least ten times. This chain connects TRBV7-8 to TRBJ2-1, with 12 bases that match TRBD2. Per germline, CDR1 SGHVS and CDR2 FQNEAQ. The junction had 5 bases not matched to a gene; V was cut back by 5 bases and J by 6 bases. The CDR3 is 15 amino acids. CDR3: CASSPWTSGTNEQFF. The CDR3 region has the DNA TGTGCCAGCAGCCCGTGGACTAGCGGGACCAATGAGCAGTTCTTC. The complete variable domain, with remaining parts taken from reference TRBV7-8 and TRBJ2-1, reads GAGVSQSPRYKVAKRGQDVALRCDPISGHVSLFWYQQALGQGPEFLTYFQNEAQLDKSGLPSDRFFAERPEGSVSTLKIQRTQQEDSAVYLCASSPWTSGTNEQFFGPGTRLTVL.

This clonotype was seen a few times. This chain uses TRBV18 with TRBJ1-2; D is perhaps TRBD1 (5 bases). The CDR3 totals 15 residues. The ends were cut back, 3 bases at V and 4 bases at J, with 15 bases in the middle. The germline V gene has CDR1 KGHSH and CDR2 LQKENI. CDR3 bases: TGTGCCAGCTCACCGGGGAGACAGATTGCCTATGGCTACACCTTC. Translated: CASSPGRQIAYGYTF.

The sample holds a few counts of this clonotype. The V gene is TRBV7-2, the J gene TRBJ2-2, with D perhaps being TRBD1 or TRBD2 (5 bases each). Germline V gene sequence: CDR1 SGHTA, CDR2 FQGNSA. V was shortened by 5 bases and J by 1 base, with 17 bases between the two germline ends. The CDR3 is 17 residues long. CDR3 amino acids: CASSRLLTAVNTGELFF. The CDR3 region has the DNA TGTGCCAGCAGCAGATTACTGACAGCGGTGAACACCGGGGAGCTGTTTTTT.

This clonotype has more than one count but fewer than ten. This chain joins TRBV6-2 or TRBV6-3 and TRBJ2-7; 9 bases are shared with TRBD2. The germline V gene has CDR1 MNHEY and CDR2 SVGEGT. The CDR3 is 14 residues long. J was trimmed by 3 bases and V by 4 bases; bases with no gene match: 4. CDR3 coding DNA: TGTGCCAGCAGTTTAGCGGGAGTCGTCTACGAGCAGTACTTC. Translated, it gives CASSLAGVVYEQYF.

Only one count was recorded for this clonotype. The chain uses TRBV6-2 or TRBV6-3 and TRBJ2-3; no reliable D call. The germline gives CDR1 MNHEY, CDR2 SVGEGT. Deletions cut 2 bases from V and 2 bases from J, with 11 bases between. The length of the CDR3 is 15 residues. CDR3 coding DNA: TGTGCCAGCAGTTACATTGGGATGCCCACAGATACGCAGTATTTT. Protein: CASSYIGMPTDTQYF.

This clonotype was detected only a few times. J is TRBJ2-1 and V is TRBV5-4; 7 positions agree with TRBD2. Germline V CDR1 and CDR2: SGHNT, YYREEE (reference sequence). Trimming cost V 6 bases and J 7 bases; bases outside gene matches: 13. The CDR3 extends over 15 amino acids. The CDR3 bases are TGTGCCAGCACCCTCGGGGGGAGACAATGGAATGAGCAGTTCTTC. This encodes CASTLGGRQWNEQFF.

The V gene is TRBV7-2, the J gene TRBJ2-1, with TRBD2 as a possible D gene (5 bases). The CDR3 has 13 amino acids. From germline, CDR1 is SGHTA and CDR2 FQGNSA. V shed 10 bases and J shed 6 bases, with 16 bases lying between them. CDR3 region: CATPSGVFNEQFF. The CDR3 coding sequence is TGTGCCACCCCGAGCGGTGTCTTCAATGAGCAGTTCTTC.

This clonotype was counted only a few times. The rearrangement links TRBV6-5 to TRBJ2-7; 10 bases are a match to TRBD2. V lost 4 bases to trimming and J lost 4 bases; unmatched junction nucleotides: 10. The CDR3 spans 16 residues. Germline V gene lookup returns CDR1 MNHEY and CDR2 SVGAGI. Here the CDR3 reads CASSFLRASGSYEQYF. CDR3 coding DNA: TGTGCCAGCAGTTTCCTTAGGGCTAGCGGGAGTTACGAGCAGTACTTC.

V and J are TRBV20-1 and TRBJ2-5, with TRBD2 as a possible D gene (6 bases). V was clipped by 6 bases and J by 5 bases, with 19 bases between them. CDR1 is DFQATT, CDR2 SNEGSKA, per germline (reference sequence). This CDR3 region has 14 residues. In DNA form, the CDR3 reads TGCAGTGCCCCGGTGGCACTAGCCGCGGAGACCCAGTACTTC. Residues: CSAPVALAAETQYF.

This clonotype came up a few times. V is TRBV7-8 and J is TRBJ2-2; 9 nucleotides match TRBD2. The CDR3 consists of 15 residues. Trimming took 3 bases from V and 6 from J; bases not matched to a gene: 5. Germline CDR1 reads SGHVS; CDR2 reads FQNEAQ. DNA for the CDR3: TGTGCCAGCAGCTTTGGTAGCGGGAGTCCCGGGGAGCTGTTTTTT. It encodes CASSFGSGSPGELFF.

This clonotype was recorded once. This rearrangement joins TRBV6-6 to TRBJ2-1; 9 nucleotides match TRBD1. Germline V gene data show CDR1 as MNHNY and CDR2 as SVGAGI (reference sequence). The CDR3 runs to 18 residues. The trim removed 5 bases at V and 6 bases at J, leaving 17 bases unmatched. CDR3 residues: CASSVRIPGGQGANEQFF. As DNA, the CDR3 is TGTGCCAGCAGTGTTCGGATACCTGGGGGACAGGGCGCCAATGAGCAGTTCTTC.

The chain combines TRBV12-3 or TRBV12-4 with TRBJ1-4, with D hard to call. Trimming took off 0 bases at V and 4 bases at J, with 3 bases between the two ends. There are 13 residues in the CDR3. The CDR3 sequence: CASSLASNEKLFF. The CDR3 DNA is TGTGCCAGCAGTTTAGCGAGTAATGAAAAACTGTTTTTT.

On this clonotype: The conserved phenylalanine or tryptophan normally closing the CDR3 is absent here, so this likely arose from a read error. The J gene is TRBJ2-4, the V gene TRBV19; D call uncertain. The CDR3 runs to 14 residues. Trimming cost V 1 base and J 4 bases, with 8 bases left between them. Germline CDR1 reads LNHDA; CDR2 reads SQIVND (reference sequence). CDR3 in DNA: TGTGCCAGTAGTATAGGGGCTTTAAAAAACATTCAGTACCTC. Its translation is CASSIGALKNIQYL.

This sequence joins TRBV7-8 and TRBJ2-1; tentatively, D is TRBD1 (5 bases). The length of the CDR3 is 13 residues. V was shortened by 1 base and J by 9 bases, with 10 bases between the two germline ends. Germline CDR1 reads SGHVS; CDR2 reads FQNEAQ. CDR3 loop: CASSLDGAGEQFF. DNA for the CDR3: TGTGCCAGCAGCTTAGATGGGGCTGGTGAGCAGTTCTTC. Complete variable domain (other parts from reference TRBV7-8 and TRBJ2-1): GAGVSQSPRYKVAKRGQDVALRCDPISGHVSLFWYQQALGQGPEFLTYFQNEAQLDKSGLPSDRFFAERPEGSVSTLKIQRTQQEDSAVYLCASSLDGAGEQFFGPGTRLTVL.

This clonotype has a handful of counts. The chain employs TRBV4-1 and TRBJ1-1, with D unclear. V lost 0 bases and J 5 bases, leaving 7 bases between the germline ends. Germline-derived CDR1 and CDR2 are MGHRA and YSYEKL. CDR3 size: 13 residues. The chain's CDR3 is CASSQDRQTEAFF. CDR3 nucleotides: TGCGCCAGCAGCCAAGATCGGCAGACTGAAGCTTTCTTT.

The chain carries TRBV28 and TRBJ2-5, with 16 bases matching TRBD2. Germline CDR1 reads MDHEN; CDR2 reads SYDVKM. With 7 bases clipped from V and 3 bases from J, the junction kept 14 bases outside the gene matches. This CDR3 spans 19 amino acids. The CDR3 sequence: CASNPGLAGGEFKKETQYF. The CDR3 nucleotides are TGTGCCAGCAACCCGGGACTAGCGGGAGGGGAGTTTAAGAAAGAGACCCAGTACTTC.

This chain uses TRBV12-3 or TRBV12-4 with TRBJ2-7; the match to TRBD1 covers 8 bases. The length of the CDR3 is 14 residues. J lost 5 bases, V lost 7 bases, and 10 bases had no gene match. The CDR3 DNA is TGTGCCAGCAATCCTTACAGGGGGTGCCACGAGCAGTACGTC. Amino acids: CASNPYRGCHEQYV.

This clonotype was picked up a small number of times. A single base separates this from a much larger clone, so it may be a read error. The gene calls are TRBV5-6 and TRBJ1-1; 9 nucleotides line up with TRBD1. CDR1 is SGHDT and CDR2 is YYEEEE in the germline V gene. The V segment lost 4 bases and the J segment 3 bases; nucleotides outside the gene matches: 1. This CDR3 has 13 amino acids. The CDR3 region has the DNA TGTGCCAGCAGCCGGGACAGGGACACTGAAGCTTTCTTT. It is translated as CASSRDRDTEAFF.